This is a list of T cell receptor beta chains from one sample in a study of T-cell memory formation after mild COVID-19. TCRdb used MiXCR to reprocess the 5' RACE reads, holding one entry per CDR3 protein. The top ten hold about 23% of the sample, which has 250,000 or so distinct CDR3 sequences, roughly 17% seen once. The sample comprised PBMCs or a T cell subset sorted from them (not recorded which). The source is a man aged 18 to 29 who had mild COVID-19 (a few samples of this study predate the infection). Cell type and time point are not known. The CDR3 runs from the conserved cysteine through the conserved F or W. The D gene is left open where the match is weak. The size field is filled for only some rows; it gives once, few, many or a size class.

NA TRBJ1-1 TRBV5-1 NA CASNQEGYTEAFF TGCGCCAGCAATCAGGAGGGGTACACTGAAGCTTTCTTT
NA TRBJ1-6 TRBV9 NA CASSVGPGHSPLHF TGTGCCAGCAGCGTAGGACCAGGGCATTCACCCCTCCACTTT
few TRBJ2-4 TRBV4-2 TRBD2 CASSQTGTSAAKNIQYF TGTGCCAGCAGCCAAACCGGGACTAGCGCTGCCAAAAACATTCAGTACTTC
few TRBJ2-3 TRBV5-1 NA CATPKELDTQYF TGCGCCACCCCTAAAGAGTTAGATACGCAGTATTTT
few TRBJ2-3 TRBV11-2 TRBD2 CASSFSGGPDTQYF TGTGCCAGCAGCTTTAGCGGGGGTCCAGATACGCAGTATTTT
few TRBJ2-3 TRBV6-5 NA CASRQNPRTYTDTQYF TGTGCCAGCAGGCAAAACCCCCGGACTTACACAGATACGCAGTATTTT
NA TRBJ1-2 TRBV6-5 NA CASRPVGYGYTF TGTGCCAGCAGGCCGGTTGGCTATGGCTACACCTTC
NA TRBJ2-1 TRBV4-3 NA CASSQREVYNEQFF TGCGCCAGCAGCCAGAGGGAAGTCTACAATGAGCAGTTCTTC
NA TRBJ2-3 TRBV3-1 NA CASSQDLGPLTDTQYF TGTGCCAGCAGCCAAGATCTTGGGCCGCTCACAGATACGCAGTATTTT
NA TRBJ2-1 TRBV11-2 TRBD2 CASRGLAGGRGNEQFF TGTGCCAGCAGGGGACTAGCGGGGGGGCGTGGCAATGAGCAGTTCTTC
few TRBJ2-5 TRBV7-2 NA CASSPRTDQETQYF TGTGCCAGCAGCCCACGGACAGACCAAGAGACCCAGTACTTC
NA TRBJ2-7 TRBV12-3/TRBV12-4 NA CASTEGGISSYEQCF TGTGCCAGCACCGAAGGGGGGATTAGCTCCTACGAGCAGTGCTTC
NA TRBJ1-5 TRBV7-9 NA CASSAGSAPQHF TGTGCCAGCAGCGCGGGTTCGGCGCCCCAGCATTTT
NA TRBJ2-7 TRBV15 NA CATSRDRNRIEQYF TGTGCCACCAGCAGAGATCGTAATCGAATCGAGCAGTACTTC
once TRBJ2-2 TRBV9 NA CASSLRPAGELFF TGTGCCAGCAGCCTACGCCCGGCCGGGGAGCTGTTTTTT
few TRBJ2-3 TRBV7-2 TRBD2 CASSIRLAGGTDTQYF TGTGCCAGCAGCATCAGACTAGCGGGGGGCACAGATACGCAGTATTTT
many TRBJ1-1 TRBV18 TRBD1 CASSPQTGQGAGTEAFF TGTGCCAGCTCACCACAGACGGGACAGGGGGCGGGCACTGAAGCTTTCTTT
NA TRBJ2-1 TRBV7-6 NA CASSSGPGPNEQFF TGTGCCAGCAGCTCCGGGCCAGGGCCAAATGAGCAGTTCTTC
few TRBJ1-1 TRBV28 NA CASSLRVTEAFF TGTGCCAGCAGTTTACGGGTCACTGAAGCTTTCTTT
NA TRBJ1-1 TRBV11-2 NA CASSLDREDTEAFF TGTGCCAGCAGCTTAGATCGGGAGGACACTGAAGCTTTCTTT
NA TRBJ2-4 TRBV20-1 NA CSARMAGPDGIQYF TGCAGTGCTAGAATGGCAGGCCCAGATGGCATTCAGTACTTC
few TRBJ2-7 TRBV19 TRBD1 CASRGDRASYEQYF TGTGCCAGCCGGGGGGACAGGGCCTCCTACGAGCAGTACTTC
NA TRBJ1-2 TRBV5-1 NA CASSSPVTSGGYTF TGCGCCAGCAGCTCCCCCGTCACCTCGGGAGGCTACACCTTC
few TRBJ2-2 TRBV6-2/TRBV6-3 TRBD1 CASSEQGAGGELFF TGTGCCAGCAGTGAACAGGGGGCTGGCGGGGAGCTGTTTTTT
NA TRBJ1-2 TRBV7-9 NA CASSFTPGRDPNYGYTF TGTGCCAGCAGCTTTACCCCCGGGCGGGACCCTAACTATGGCTACACCTTC
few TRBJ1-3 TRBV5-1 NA CASSPDSGNTIYF TGCGCCAGCAGCCCGGACTCTGGAAACACCATATATTTT
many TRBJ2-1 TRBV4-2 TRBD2 CASSPLNLAGEHNEQFF TGTGCCAGCAGCCCCTTAAACCTAGCGGGGGAACACAATGAGCAGTTCTTC
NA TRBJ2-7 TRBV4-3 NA CASSQDGGYEQYF TGCGCCAGCAGCCAAGATGGGGGGTACGAGCAGTACTTC
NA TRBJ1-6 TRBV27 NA CASSGYNSPLHF TGTGCCAGCTCAGGCTATAATTCACCCCTCCACTTT
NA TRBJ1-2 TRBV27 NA CASSFGSSYGYTF TGTGCCAGCAGTTTCGGGAGTAGCTATGGCTACACCTTC
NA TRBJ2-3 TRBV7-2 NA CASSSQQLDTQYF TGTGCCAGCAGCTCGCAGCAGTTAGATACGCAGTATTTT
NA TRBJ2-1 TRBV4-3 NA CASSQDRGGGYNEQFF TGCGCCAGCAGCCAAGATCGGGGCGGAGGCTACAATGAGCAGTTCTTC
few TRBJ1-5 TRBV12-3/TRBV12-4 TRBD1 CASTADRANQPQHF TGTGCCAGCACCGCGGACAGGGCAAATCAGCCCCAGCATTTT
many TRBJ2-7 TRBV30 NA CAWSPRGTGIWRDEQYF TGTGCCTGGAGTCCCCGGGGAACAGGGATCTGGCGGGACGAGCAGTACTTC
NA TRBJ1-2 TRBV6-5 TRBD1 CASSLSWTGANYGYTF TGTGCCAGCAGTCTCTCATGGACAGGAGCTAACTATGGCTACACCTTC
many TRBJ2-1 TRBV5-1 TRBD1 CASSGQGAAYNEQFF TGCGCCAGCAGCGGACAGGGGGCGGCCTACAATGAGCAGTTCTTC
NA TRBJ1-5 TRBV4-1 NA CASSPNSLQNQPQHF TGCGCCAGCAGCCCGAATTCTTTACAAAATCAGCCCCAGCATTTT
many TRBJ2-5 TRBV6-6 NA CASRKGETQYF TGTGCCAGCAGGAAAGGGGAGACCCAGTACTTC
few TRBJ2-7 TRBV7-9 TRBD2 CASSFEPGAGAYEQYF TGTGCCAGCAGCTTCGAGCCCGGGGCGGGAGCCTACGAGCAGTACTTC
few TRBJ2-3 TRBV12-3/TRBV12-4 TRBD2 CASSYLAGPQILSQYF TGTGCCAGCAGTTACCTAGCGGGGCCGCAAATCCTATCGCAGTATTTT
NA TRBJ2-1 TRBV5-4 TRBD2 CASSPRGGQSNEQFF TGTGCCAGCAGCCCTCGCGGGGGTCAATCCAATGAGCAGTTCTTC
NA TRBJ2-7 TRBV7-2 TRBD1 CASSFGTGDEQYF TGTGCCAGCAGCTTCGGGACAGGGGACGAGCAGTACTTC